Each of the 32 T cell receptor beta chains below was sequenced from the same sample in a study of blood T cell repertoires in COVID-19. The data were produced by immunoSEQ multiplex PCR, yet TCRdb's version contains in-frame clones alone and is incomplete. This table has hundreds of thousands of clones, around 82% appearing once. The sample comprised peripheral blood. Every receptor here comes from a woman older than 75 with active or convalescent COVID-19.

The chain combines TRBV30 with TRBJ2-7; 9 bases match TRBD2. CDR3 length equals 14 residues. The J segment lost 2 bases and the V segment lost 4 bases, leaving 6 bases of the junction unmatched. Per the germline V gene, CDR1 is GTSNPN and CDR2 is SVGIG (reference sequence). CDR3 protein: CAWIPSGVTYEQYF. The CDR3 nucleotides are TGTGCCTGGATCCCTAGCGGGGTCACCTACGAGCAGTACTTC.

The chain recombines TRBV2 with TRBJ2-7, with D possibly matching TRBD1 (5 bases). This CDR3 is 14 amino acids long. Germline CDR1 SNHLY, CDR2 FYNNEI. Trimming cost V 4 bases and J 2 bases, with 12 bases left between them. In nucleotides, the CDR3 is TGTGCCAGCAGTGGCGGCGACAGAACCTACGAGCAGTACTTC. Encoded protein: CASSGGDRTYEQYF.

As to this clone: An end of the junction does not agree with germline; a read error may underlie this. The genes are TRBV11-1 and TRBJ1-1; possibly TRBD1 for D (5 bases). The CDR3 runs 13 residues. Germline CDR1 SGHAT, CDR2 FQDESV (reference sequence). CDR3 residues: CASSPSGGYNVVF. The CDR3 DNA is TGTGCCAGCAGCCCGAGCGGGGGGTACAATGTGGTCTTT.

The gene calls are TRBV4-1 and TRBJ1-3; D not certain. In germline, CDR1 is MGHRA, CDR2 YSYEKL. CDR3 length: 15 residues. V was shortened by 0 bases and J by 0 bases, with 6 bases between the two germline ends. In nucleotides, the CDR3 is TGCGCCAGCAGCCAAGATCTGAGCTCTGGAAACACCATATATTTT. It yields the protein CASSQDLSSGNTIYF.

This chain uses TRBV9 with TRBJ1-1; 7 bases line up with TRBD1. This CDR3 has 15 amino acids. The ends lost 2 bases at V and 3 bases at J; junction bases unmatched: 7. Germline assignment: CDR1 SGDLS and CDR2 YYNGEE. CDR3 DNA: TGTGCCAGCAGCGTGTCAGGGGGTGTGGACACTGAAGCTTTCTTT. This translates into CASSVSGGVDTEAFF.

The chain has TRBV11-1 and TRBJ2-5; 7 positions agree with TRBD2. CDR3 length: 14 residues. Germline lookup yields CDR1 SGHAT and CDR2 FQDESV (reference sequence). J gave up 5 bases and V 0 bases, and 3 bases lay outside the gene matches. The CDR3 is CASSLAGGSETQYF. The CDR3 DNA reads TGTGCCAGCAGCTTAGCGGGGGGGTCCGAGACCCAGTACTTC.

The chain recombines TRBV7-8 with TRBJ1-5; a weak D match, TRBD1 (6 bases). Germline assignment: CDR1 SGHVS and CDR2 FQNEAQ. The CDR3 length is 16 residues. The germline V and J ends were trimmed by 2 bases and 7 bases, with 18 bases remaining between them. As DNA, the CDR3 is TGTGCCAGCAGCTTACATGTCGCAGGGGCAAAGCAGCCCCAGCATTTT. Protein: CASSLHVAGAKQPQHF.

The rearrangement uses TRBV2 and TRBJ2-7; 10 bases are a match to TRBD1. The CDR3 is 15 residues long. V gave up 9 bases and J gave up 0 bases; unmatched junction bases: 8. Germline CDR1 reads SNHLY; CDR2 reads FYNNEI. CDR3 amino acids: CASGGGQGGSYEQYF. Here the CDR3 DNA reads TGTGCCAGTGGGGGCGGACAGGGGGGCTCCTACGAGCAGTACTTC.

The chain recombines TRBV19 with TRBJ1-6, with 7 bases that match TRBD1. Germline CDR1 and CDR2: LNHDA and SQIVND (reference sequence). CDR3 length: 15 amino acids. The junction had 12 bases not matched to a gene; V was cut back by 6 bases and J by 10 bases. This CDR3 is CASSKTDRMGSPLHF. CDR3 DNA sequence: TGTGCCAGTAGCAAAACGGACAGGATGGGATCACCCCTCCACTTT.

This clone was picked up a small number of times. V usage is TRBV5-1 and J usage is TRBJ1-3; TRBD1 might be the D (5 bases). The V gene's germline CDR1 is SGHRS and CDR2 YFSETQ. V was clipped by 0 bases and J by 4 bases, with 8 bases between them. This CDR3 contains 14 residues. The CDR3 protein is CASSLAGIGNTIYF. Here the CDR3 DNA reads TGCGCCAGCAGCTTGGCAGGGATAGGAAACACCATATATTTT.

The V gene is TRBV15, the J gene TRBJ1-4; a weak D match, TRBD1 (6 bases). V was pared by 4 bases and J by 3 bases, with 12 bases between. This CDR3 contains 15 residues. Per germline, CDR1 LNHNV and CDR2 YYDKDF (reference sequence). In DNA form, the CDR3 reads TGTGCCACCAGCACCAAACAGGGAGCTAATGAAAAACTGTTTTTT. Translation gives CATSTKQGANEKLFF.

V is TRBV3-1 (or the pseudogene TRBV3-2) and J is TRBJ2-7; no definite D call. Trimming pared 1 base from V and 9 bases from J, leaving 13 bases between. The germline gives CDR1 LGHDT, CDR2 YNNKEL (reference sequence). The CDR3 runs 13 residues. This CDR3 reads CASSQAQRAGQYF. As DNA, the CDR3 is TGTGCCAGCAGCCAAGCCCAGCGAGCCGGGCAGTACTTC.

Concerning this clone: The junction and the germline gene differ at one end; a read error may be behind it. CDR3 region: CASSRGDRRGNF. CDR3 coding DNA: TGTGCCAGCAGTCGAGGAGACAGAAGGGGGAACTTC. The chain uses TRBV12-3 or TRBV12-4 and TRBJ2-5; a weak D match, TRBD1 (6 bases). The CDR3 has 12 amino acids.

The rearrangement joins TRBV28 to TRBJ1-1, with 7 bases that match TRBD1. From germline, CDR1 is MDHEN and CDR2 SYDVKM. Unmatched junction bases numbered 14, after V lost 5 bases and J lost 11 bases. The CDR3 covers 14 residues. The DNA of the CDR3 is TGTGCCAGCAGTGTTCCGGGACAGCCTCCCCAGGCTTTCTTT. This sequence encodes CASSVPGQPPQAFF.

The chain has TRBV4-1 and TRBJ2-1; TRBD2 is a possible D gene (6 bases). The CDR3 is 16 residues long. V gave up 6 bases and J gave up 6 bases, with 21 bases separating them. Per the germline V gene, CDR1 is MGHRA and CDR2 is YSYEKL. The CDR3 loop reads CASSLNPGLTINEQFF. In nucleotides, the CDR3 is TGCGCCAGCAGTCTTAATCCGGGACTGACCATCAATGAGCAGTTCTTC.

This sequence joins TRBV28 and TRBJ1-2; D gene unclear. Trimming took 7 bases from V and 2 from J, leaving 5 bases between them. Germline lookup yields CDR1 MDHEN and CDR2 SYDVKM. The CDR3 is made up of 11 amino acids. DNA for the CDR3: TGTGCCAGCAACTCAAACTATGGCTACACCTTC. Protein product: CASNSNYGYTF.

This clone was observed a handful of times. The gene calls are TRBV28 and TRBJ2-2, with D perhaps TRBD2 (7 bases). The CDR3 runs 17 residues. V shed 2 bases and J shed 6 bases, with 19 bases lying between them. Per germline, CDR1 MDHEN and CDR2 SYDVKM. The CDR3 sequence is CASSLRGEGPFPGELFF. Here the CDR3 DNA reads TGTGCCAGCAGTTTAAGGGGGGAGGGCCCTTTCCCCGGGGAGCTGTTTTTT.

V usage is TRBV2 and J usage is TRBJ2-1, with TRBD1 as a possible D gene (6 bases). The germline V gene has CDR1 SNHLY and CDR2 FYNNEI. This CDR3 comprises 14 residues. V lost 4 bases and J lost 12, with 19 bases in between. The CDR3 spells CASSVQGHLLGQFF. CDR3 DNA sequence: TGTGCCAGCAGTGTACAGGGACACCTTCTAGGGCAGTTCTTC. Combining the CDR3 with reference TRBV2 and TRBJ2-1 gives the whole variable domain EPEVTQTPSHQVTQMGQEVILRCVPISNHLYFYWYRQILGQKVEFLVSFYNNEISEKSEIFDDQFSVERPDGSNFTLKIRSTKLEDSAMYFCASSVQGHLLGQFFGPGTRLTVL.

J is TRBJ1-1 and V is TRBV5-1; tentatively, D is TRBD1 (5 bases). Germline loops: CDR1 SGHRS, CDR2 YFSETQ. CDR3 length equals 13 residues. V lost 6 bases to trimming and J lost 4 bases, with 13 bases between them. This chain's CDR3 is CASTPGGATEAFF. DNA of the CDR3: TGCGCCAGCACCCCTGGAGGGGCCACTGAAGCTTTCTTT.

In this sample, this clone turned up once. The rearrangement links TRBV5-4 to TRBJ2-1; D perhaps matches TRBD2 (6 bases). V dropped 5 bases and J dropped 4 bases, with 19 bases sitting between them. This CDR3 is 16 amino acids long. CDR1 and CDR2 from the germline V gene are SGHNT and YYREEE (reference sequence). The CDR3 protein is CASSPRGSGFYNEQFF. The CDR3 nucleotides read TGTGCCAGCAGTCCCCGAGGTAGCGGCTTTTACAATGAGCAGTTCTTC.

Details on this clone: This specimen includes other DNA sequences encoding the same CDR3. The J gene is TRBJ1-5, the V gene TRBV30, with D unresolved. The germline V gene has CDR1 GTSNPN and CDR2 SVGIG (reference sequence). This CDR3 is 13 amino acids long. The V end lost 0 bases, the J end lost 7 bases, and 10 bases lay between the germline ends. The CDR3 DNA is TGTGCCTGGAGTGTACGAGGGAACCAGCCCCAGCATTTT. Amino acid sequence: CAWSVRGNQPQHF.

V gene TRBV28 combines with J gene TRBJ2-2; 9 nucleotides align to TRBD2. The germline V gene has CDR1 MDHEN and CDR2 SYDVKM. The V gene end was trimmed by 6 bases and the J gene end by 1 base; junction bases not matched to a gene: 3. This CDR3 region has 15 residues. CDR3 nucleotides: TGTGCCAGCAGCAAGACTAGCGGGAACACCGGGGAGCTGTTTTTT. Protein sequence: CASSKTSGNTGELFF.

V gene TRBV7-2 combines with J gene TRBJ2-1; TRBD2 might be the D (5 bases). The V and J ends lost 1 base and 7 bases respectively, with 26 bases between them. This CDR3 is built from 19 residues. Germline V gene sequence: CDR1 SGHTA, CDR2 FQGNSA. The CDR3 sequence: CASSLGGVFGRARVNEQFF. The CDR3 DNA reads TGTGCCAGCAGCTTAGGTGGTGTATTTGGGCGGGCTAGGGTGAATGAGCAGTTCTTC.

This chain connects TRBV5-6 to TRBJ2-3, with 9 bases identical to TRBD2. This CDR3 region has 15 residues. CDR1 is SGHDT and CDR2 is YYEEEE in the germline V gene. J was trimmed by 6 bases and V by 5 bases; bases with no gene match: 10. The CDR3 region has the DNA TGTGCCAGCAGACAGCGGGGGGCCACCGCCGATACGCAGTATTTT. It translates to CASRQRGATADTQYF.

The chain uses TRBV19 and TRBJ1-1; no firm D call. The ends were cut back, 9 bases at V and 2 bases at J, with 19 bases in the middle. The CDR3 runs 15 residues. CDR1 LNHDA and CDR2 SQIVND come from the germline V gene (reference sequence). CDR3 in DNA: TGTGCCAGCCACGACATTGGGAGCCCCAACACTGAAGCTTTCTTT. This gives the protein CASHDIGSPNTEAFF.

V is TRBV28 and J is TRBJ1-2; D may be TRBD1 (6 bases). This CDR3 region has 14 residues. Deletions cut 5 bases from V and 4 bases from J, with 14 bases between. The V gene's germline CDR1 is MDHEN and CDR2 SYDVKM. The CDR3 DNA reads as TGTGCCAGCAGTGCCGACGGACAGATCTATGGCTACACCTTC. It is translated as CASSADGQIYGYTF.

The chain is built from TRBV24-1 and TRBJ1-2; 7 bases agree with TRBD1. With 5 bases clipped from V and 7 bases from J, the junction kept 9 bases outside the gene matches. Germline CDR1 and CDR2: KGHDR and SFDVKD. The CDR3 contains 14 residues. CDR3 in amino acids: CATSGGGRIGGYTF. The CDR3 nucleotides read TGTGCCACCAGTGGAGGGGGCAGAATTGGTGGCTACACCTTC.

The CDR3 reads CASSDARENYSPLHF. CDR3 coding DNA: TGTGCCAGCAGCGATGCCCGCGAGAACTATTCACCCCTCCACTTT. The V gene is TRBV7-7, the J gene TRBJ1-6; D is ambiguous. The CDR3 runs to 15 residues. V lost 5 bases and J 8 bases, leaving 16 bases between the germline ends. Germline CDR1 SSHAT, CDR2 FNYEAQ (reference sequence).

This clone was counted ten times or more. This chain's CDR3 is CASGGQGLITDTQYF. CDR3 coding DNA: TGCGCCAGCGGGGGACAGGGTTTGATCACAGATACGCAGTATTTT. The J gene is TRBJ2-3, the V gene TRBV5-1; TRBD1 agrees at 9 bases. From germline, CDR1 is SGHRS and CDR2 YFSETQ. This CDR3 spans 15 amino acids. Unmatched junction bases numbered 8, after V lost 7 bases and J lost 2 bases.

CDR3 coding DNA: TGTGCCAGCAGTGAACGTGACAGTGGAACAATCGGCACTGAAGCTTTCTTT. The encoded protein is CASSERDSGTIGTEAFF. The chain links TRBV6-1 to TRBJ1-1; a possible D gene is TRBD1 (5 bases). Between the trimmed V and J ends, which lost 2 bases and 4 bases, there was a span of 20 bases. Germline CDR1 MNHNS, CDR2 SASEGT. The CDR3 consists of 17 residues.

The genes are TRBV5-4 and TRBJ1-6; D call uncertain. CDR1 is SGHNT, CDR2 YYREEE, per germline (reference sequence). The V and J ends lost 0 bases and 13 bases respectively, with 26 bases between them. The CDR3 is 18 residues long. The CDR3 loop reads CASSLAGFGSIGNNPLHF. CDR3 DNA sequence: TGTGCCAGCAGCTTGGCCGGGTTCGGCAGTATTGGAAATAATCCCCTCCACTTT.

This sequence joins TRBV18 and TRBJ2-3; 9 bases are a match to TRBD2. Germline V CDR1 and CDR2: KGHSH, LQKENI. V was clipped by 3 bases and J by 5 bases; unmatched bases: 9. This CDR3 comprises 16 residues. Here the CDR3 DNA reads TGTGCCAGCTCACCCCTGCCAGCGGGAGGTCAAGATACGCAGTATTTT. Amino acid sequence: CASSPLPAGGQDTQYF.